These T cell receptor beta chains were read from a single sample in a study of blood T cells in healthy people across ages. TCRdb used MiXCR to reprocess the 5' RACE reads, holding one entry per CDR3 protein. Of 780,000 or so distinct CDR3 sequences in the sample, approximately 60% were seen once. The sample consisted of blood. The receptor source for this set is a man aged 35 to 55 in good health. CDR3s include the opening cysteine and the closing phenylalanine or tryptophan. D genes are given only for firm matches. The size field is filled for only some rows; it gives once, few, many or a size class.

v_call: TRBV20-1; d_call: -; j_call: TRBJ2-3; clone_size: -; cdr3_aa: CSASRSGADTQYF; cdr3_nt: TGCAGTGCTTCAAGATCCGGCGCAGATACGCAGTATTTT
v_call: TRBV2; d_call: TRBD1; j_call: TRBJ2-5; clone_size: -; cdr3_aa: CASSEGGQGRETQYF; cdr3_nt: TGTGCCAGCAGTGAAGGGGGACAGGGTCGGGAGACCCAGTACTTC
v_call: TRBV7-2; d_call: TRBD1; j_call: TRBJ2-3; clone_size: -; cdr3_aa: CASSLVGTGVTDTQYF; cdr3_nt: TGTGCCAGCAGCTTAGTGGGGACAGGGGTTACAGATACGCAGTATTTT
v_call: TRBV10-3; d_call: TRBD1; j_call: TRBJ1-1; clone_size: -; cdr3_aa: CAISATGTGDTEAFF; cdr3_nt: TGTGCCATCAGTGCTACCGGGACAGGGGACACTGAAGCTTTCTTT
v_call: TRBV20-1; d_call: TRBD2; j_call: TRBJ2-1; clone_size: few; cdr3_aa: CSAGGGLAGLDEQFF; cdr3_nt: TGCAGTGCTGGAGGAGGACTAGCGGGACTCGATGAGCAGTTCTTC
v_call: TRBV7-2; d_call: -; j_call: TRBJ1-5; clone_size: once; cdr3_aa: CASSLVVRQPQHF; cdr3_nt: TGTGCCAGCAGCTTAGTGGTCCGGCAGCCCCAGCATTTT
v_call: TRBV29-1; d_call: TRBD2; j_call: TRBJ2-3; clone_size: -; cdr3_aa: CSVGGTSGRKSDTQYF; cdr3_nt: TGCAGCGTCGGGGGGACTAGCGGGAGGAAGTCAGATACGCAGTATTTT
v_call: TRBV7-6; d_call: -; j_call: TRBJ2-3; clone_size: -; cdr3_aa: CASSRLGGLTDTQYF; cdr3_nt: TGTGCCAGCAGTCGTCTCGGCGGACTCACAGATACGCAGTATTTT
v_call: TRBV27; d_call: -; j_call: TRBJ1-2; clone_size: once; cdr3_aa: CASSLSLGDFYYGYTF; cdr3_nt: TGTGCCAGCAGTTTATCTCTGGGGGACTTTTATTATGGCTACACCTTC
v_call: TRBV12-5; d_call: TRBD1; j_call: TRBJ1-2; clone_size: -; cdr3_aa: CASGLGQEGFNYGYTF; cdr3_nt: TGTGCTAGTGGTCTGGGACAGGAGGGTTTTAACTATGGCTACACCTTC
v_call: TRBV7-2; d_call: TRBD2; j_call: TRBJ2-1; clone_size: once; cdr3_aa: CASRMGGSTYNERFF; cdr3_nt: TGTGCCAGCAGAATGGGCGGGAGTACCTACAATGAGCGGTTCTTC
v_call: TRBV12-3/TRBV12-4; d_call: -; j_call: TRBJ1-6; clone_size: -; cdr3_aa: CVSRGYNNSPLHF; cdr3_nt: TGTGTCAGCAGGGGATATAATAATTCACCCCTCCACTTT
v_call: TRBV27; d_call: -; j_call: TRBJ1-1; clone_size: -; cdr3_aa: CASSWGENTEAFF; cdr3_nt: TGTGCCAGCAGTTGGGGCGAGAACACTGAAGCTTTCTTT
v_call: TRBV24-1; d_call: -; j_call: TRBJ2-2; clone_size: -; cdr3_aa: CATSDLPGEGDTGELFF; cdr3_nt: TGTGCCACCAGTGATTTGCCGGGAGAGGGGGACACCGGGGAGCTGTTTTTT
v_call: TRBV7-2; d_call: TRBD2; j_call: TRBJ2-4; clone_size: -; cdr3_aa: CASSQGREGIQYF; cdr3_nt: TGTGCCAGCAGCCAGGGGCGGGAGGGCATTCAGTACTTC
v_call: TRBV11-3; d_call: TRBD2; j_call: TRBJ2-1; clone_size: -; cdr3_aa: CASSFRGSTSYNEQFF; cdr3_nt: TGTGCCAGCAGCTTCCGCGGGAGTACATCCTACAATGAGCAGTTCTTC
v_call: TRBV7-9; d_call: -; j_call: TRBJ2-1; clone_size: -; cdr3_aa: CASSSSGREQFF; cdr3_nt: TGTGCCAGCAGCTCGTCAGGGAGGGAGCAGTTCTTC
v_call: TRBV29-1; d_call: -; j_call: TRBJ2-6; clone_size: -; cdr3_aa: CSAVTGPGANVLTF; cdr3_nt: TGCAGCGCCGTCACAGGGCCCGGGGCCAACGTCCTGACTTTC
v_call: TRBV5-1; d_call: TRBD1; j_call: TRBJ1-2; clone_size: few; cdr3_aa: CASSLDRGPNGYTF; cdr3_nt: TGCGCCAGCAGCTTGGACAGGGGGCCGAATGGCTACACCTTC
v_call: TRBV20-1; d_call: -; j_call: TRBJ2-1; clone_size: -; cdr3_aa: CSASGQSRYNEQFF; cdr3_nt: TGCAGTGCTAGTGGCCAGTCTCGCTACAATGAGCAGTTCTTC
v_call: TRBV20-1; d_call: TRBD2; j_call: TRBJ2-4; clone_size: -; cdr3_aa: CSALTSGRIYDERYF; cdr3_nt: TGCAGTGCTCTGACTAGCGGGAGGATCTACGACGAGCGGTACTTC
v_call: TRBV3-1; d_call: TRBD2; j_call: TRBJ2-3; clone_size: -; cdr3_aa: CASSQDFGARLAGVPHTDTQYF; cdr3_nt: TGTGCCAGCAGCCAAGATTTTGGGGCGCGGCTAGCGGGGGTACCTCACACAGATACGCAGTATTTT
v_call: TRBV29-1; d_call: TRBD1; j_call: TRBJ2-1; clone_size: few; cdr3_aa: CSVVDRGAYNEQFF; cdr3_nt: TGCAGCGTTGTGGACAGGGGCGCCTACAATGAGCAGTTCTTC
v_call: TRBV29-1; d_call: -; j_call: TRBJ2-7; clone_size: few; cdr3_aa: CSVDGGPYEQYF; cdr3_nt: TGCAGCGTTGACGGGGGGCCGTACGAGCAGTACTTC
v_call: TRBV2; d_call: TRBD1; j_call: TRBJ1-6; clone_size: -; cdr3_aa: CASMGDRAANSPLHF; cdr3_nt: TGTGCCAGCATGGGGGACAGGGCCGCGAATTCACCCCTCCACTTT
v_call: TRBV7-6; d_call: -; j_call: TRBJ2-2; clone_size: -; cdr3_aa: CASSPLRMAVTGELFF; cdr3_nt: TGTGCCAGCAGCCCCCTACGGATGGCGGTCACCGGGGAGCTGTTTTTT
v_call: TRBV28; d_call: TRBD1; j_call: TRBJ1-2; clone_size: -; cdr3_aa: CASSQTGEGYGYTF; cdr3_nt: TGTGCCAGCAGTCAGACAGGGGAGGGTTATGGCTACACCTTC
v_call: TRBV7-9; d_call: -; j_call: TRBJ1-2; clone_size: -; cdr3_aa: CASSLVVAEGYTF; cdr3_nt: TGTGCCAGCAGCTTAGTGGTTGCGGAAGGCTACACCTTC
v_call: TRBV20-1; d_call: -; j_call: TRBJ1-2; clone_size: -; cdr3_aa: CSATKTLGSTDYGYTF; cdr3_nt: TGCAGTGCTACGAAAACCCTGGGGTCGACGGACTATGGCTACACCTTC
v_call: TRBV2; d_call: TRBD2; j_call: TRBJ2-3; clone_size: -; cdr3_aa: CATDSGGSTDTQYF; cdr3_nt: TGTGCCACCGATAGCGGGGGAAGCACAGATACGCAGTATTTT
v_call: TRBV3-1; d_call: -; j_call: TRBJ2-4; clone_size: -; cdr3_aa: CASSQLEDQQYF; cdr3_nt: TGTGCCAGCAGCCAGTTGGAAGACCAGCAGTACTTC
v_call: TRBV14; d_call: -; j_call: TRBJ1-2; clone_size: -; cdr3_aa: CASSRFTSNYGYTF; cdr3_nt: TGTGCCAGCAGCCGGTTCACATCTAACTATGGCTACACCTTC
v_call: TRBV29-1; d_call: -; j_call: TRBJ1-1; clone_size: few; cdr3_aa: CSVEDYQSEAFF; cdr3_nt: TGCAGCGTTGAAGATTATCAGTCAGAAGCTTTCTTT
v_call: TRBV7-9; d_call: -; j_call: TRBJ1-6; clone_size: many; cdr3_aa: CASSLGGRNNSPLHF; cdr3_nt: TGTGCCAGCAGCTTAGGCGGCAGAAACAATTCACCCCTCCACTTT
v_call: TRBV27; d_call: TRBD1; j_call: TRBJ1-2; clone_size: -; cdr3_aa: CASTTGFGYTF; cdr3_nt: TGTGCCAGTACGACAGGGTTTGGCTACACCTTC
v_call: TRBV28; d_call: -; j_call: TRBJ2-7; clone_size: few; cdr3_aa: CASSPLGGPVYEQYF; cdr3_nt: TGTGCCAGCAGCCCACTTGGGGGGCCCGTCTACGAGCAGTACTTC
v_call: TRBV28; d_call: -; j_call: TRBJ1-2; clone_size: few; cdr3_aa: CASSNSGDSNYGYTF; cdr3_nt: TGTGCCAGCAGCAATTCGGGAGACAGCAACTATGGCTACACCTTC
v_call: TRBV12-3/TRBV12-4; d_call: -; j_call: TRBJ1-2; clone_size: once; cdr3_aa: CASSFRGLSGYTF; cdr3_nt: TGTGCCAGCAGTTTCAGAGGGCTTAGCGGCTACACCTTC
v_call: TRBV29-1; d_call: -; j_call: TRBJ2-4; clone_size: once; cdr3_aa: CSVGLVLVQETRYF; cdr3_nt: TGCAGCGTTGGGCTGGTCCTTGTTCAAGAGACCCGGTACTTC
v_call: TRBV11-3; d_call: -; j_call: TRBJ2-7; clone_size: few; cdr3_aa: CASSGKGYEQYF; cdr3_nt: TGTGCCAGCAGCGGTAAGGGGTACGAGCAGTACTTC
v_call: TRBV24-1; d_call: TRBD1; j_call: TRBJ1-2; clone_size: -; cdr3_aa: CATSDAGTGEHGYTF; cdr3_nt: TGTGCCACCAGTGATGCGGGGACAGGGGAGCATGGCTACACCTTC
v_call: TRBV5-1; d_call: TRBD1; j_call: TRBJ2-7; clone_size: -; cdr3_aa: CASSRTGDYYEQYF; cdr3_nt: TGCGCCAGCAGCCGGACAGGAGACTACTACGAGCAGTACTTC
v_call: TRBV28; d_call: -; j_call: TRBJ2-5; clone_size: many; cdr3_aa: CASSFSGDHYGYF; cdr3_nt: TGTGCCAGCAGTTTTTCGGGGGACCACTATGGGTACTTC